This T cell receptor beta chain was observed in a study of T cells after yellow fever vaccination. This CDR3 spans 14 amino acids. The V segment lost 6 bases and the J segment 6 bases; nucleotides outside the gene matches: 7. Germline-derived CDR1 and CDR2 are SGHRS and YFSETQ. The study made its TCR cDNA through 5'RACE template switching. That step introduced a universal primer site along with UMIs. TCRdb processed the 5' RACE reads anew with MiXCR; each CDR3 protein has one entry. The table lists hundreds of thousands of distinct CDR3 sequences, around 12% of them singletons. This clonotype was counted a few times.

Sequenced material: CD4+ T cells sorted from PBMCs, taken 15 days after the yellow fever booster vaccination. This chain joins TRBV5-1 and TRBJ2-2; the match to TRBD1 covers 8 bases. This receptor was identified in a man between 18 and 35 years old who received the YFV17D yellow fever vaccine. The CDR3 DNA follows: TGCGCCAGCAAACCTCAGGGGGCCGCCGGGGAGCTGTTTTTT. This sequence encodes CASKPQGAAGELFF.